This entry lists 29 T cell receptor beta chains sequenced from one sample in a study of glioma-infiltrating T cells. Using RNA template, CDR3s of TCR alpha and beta were amplified with iRepertoire arm-PCR. TCRdb recomputed calls from the multiplex PCR reads with MiXCR, one row per CDR3 protein. The data contain roughly 2,700 distinct CDR3 sequences, approximately 35% of them singletons. The sample comprised glioma tissue, nonneoplastic brain tissue, or PBMCs (not recorded which). The receptors stem from a human donor with low-grade glioma or glioblastoma, undergoing nonglioma brain surgery, or in good health (not recorded which).

This clonotype was counted many times. The gene calls are TRBV3-1 and TRBJ2-7; 7 bases are shared with TRBD1. V shed 3 bases and J 6 bases; nucleotides not matched to a gene: 8. The CDR3 totals 14 residues. The germline V gene has CDR1 LGHDT and CDR2 YNNKEL (reference sequence). CDR3 loop: CASSQGQLITEQYF. CDR3 in DNA: TGTGCCAGCAGCCAGGGACAGCTAATAACCGAGCAGTACTTC.

V and J are TRBV4-1 and TRBJ2-7; no reliable D call. CDR1 MGHRA and CDR2 YSYEKL come from the germline V gene. The V end was cut by 2 bases, the J end by 4 bases, with 15 bases between. The CDR3 has 15 amino acids. The CDR3 DNA is TGCGCCAGCAGCCAATCTGTCCCGGGTTCTTACGAGCAGTACTTC. Translated, it gives CASSQSVPGSYEQYF.

This clonotype counts as large. V usage is TRBV6-5 and J usage is TRBJ2-7, with 8 bases aligning to TRBD2. This CDR3 is built from 14 residues. The J segment lost 0 bases and the V segment lost 2 bases, leaving 0 bases of the junction unmatched. CDR1 and CDR2 (germline): MNHEY, SVGAGI. The CDR3 spells CASSYRGGSYEQYF. DNA of the CDR3: TGTGCCAGCAGTTACCGGGGGGGCTCCTACGAGCAGTACTTC.

By sample share, this clonotype is medium-sized. This chain uses TRBV18 with TRBJ1-3, with D unresolved. Germline CDR1 reads KGHSH; CDR2 reads LQKENI. The CDR3 runs to 15 residues. Between the trimmed V and J ends, which lost 0 bases and 4 bases, there was a span of 10 bases. CDR3 loop: CASSPPPLGGNTIYF. The CDR3 DNA is TGTGCCAGCTCACCACCGCCGTTGGGAGGAAACACCATATATTTT.

By sample share, this clonotype is medium-sized. The chain is built from TRBV2 and TRBJ2-7, with D perhaps given as TRBD1 or TRBD2 (5 bases each). CDR1 and CDR2 from the germline V gene are SNHLY and FYNNEI. The CDR3 is 14 amino acids. Trimming removed 7 bases at V and 0 bases at J, with 13 bases between. CDR3 nucleotides: TGTGCCAGCAAGGGGACGGAACTCTCCTACGAGCAGTACTTC. Amino acids: CASKGTELSYEQYF.

This clonotype is classed as medium-sized (0.01 to 0.1%). The chain is built from TRBV2 and TRBJ2-3, with no clear D. CDR1 and CDR2 from the germline V gene are SNHLY and FYNNEI. Trimming took off 6 bases at V and 2 bases at J, with 18 bases between the two ends. The CDR3 covers 16 residues. CDR3: CASSDLSSDATDTQYF. The CDR3 DNA reads as TGTGCCAGCAGCGATCTCAGCTCGGATGCCACAGATACGCAGTATTTT.

The chain carries TRBV28 and TRBJ1-1, with D hard to call. Germline CDR1 reads MDHEN; CDR2 reads SYDVKM. V lost 6 bases to trimming and J lost 3 bases, with 8 bases between them. The CDR3 has 12 amino acids. CDR3 sequence reads: CASSERDTEAFF. The DNA for the CDR3 is TGTGCCAGCAGCGAACGGGACACTGAAGCTTTCTTT.

A remark on this clonotype: One end of the junction does not line up with germline, which may come from a read error. The chain carries TRBV4-2 and TRBJ1-2, with unresolved D. This CDR3 spans 14 amino acids. Germline CDR1 is LGHNA and CDR2 is YNFKEQ. CDR3 loop: CASSQDGPINGYTF. The CDR3 coding sequence is TGTGCCAGCAGCCAAGACGGGCCGATCAATGGCTACACTTTC.

This clonotype was counted many times. At one end, the junction sequence differs from germline, possibly due to a read error. The chain joins TRBV5-4 to TRBJ2-1, with D perhaps TRBD2 (6 bases). CDR1 and CDR2 from the germline V gene are SGHNT and YYREEE (reference sequence). The CDR3 is 16 amino acids. The CDR3 reads CAGSLVSGGEYNEQFF. In DNA form, the CDR3 reads TGTGCCGGCAGCTTAGTGTCTGGCGGGGAGTACAATGAGCAGTTCTTC.

The chain links TRBV10-2 to TRBJ1-3; maybe TRBD1 (6 bases). The germline V gene has CDR1 WSHSY and CDR2 SAAADI. Trimming took 6 bases from V and 4 from J, leaving 10 bases between them. The CDR3 is 13 amino acids. The CDR3 is CASSQGSGNTIYF. The CDR3 nucleotides are TGCGCCAGCAGCCAGGGGAGCGGAAACACCATATATTTT.

With respect to this clonotype: Germline is not matched at one junction end, which may reflect a read error. This chain joins TRBV7-9 and TRBJ2-7, with D perhaps assigned TRBD1 or TRBD2 (5 bases each). The CDR3 has 14 residues. Per germline, CDR1 SEHNR and CDR2 FQNEAQ (reference sequence). CDR3 sequence: CASSKDHRPGDQHF. In DNA, the CDR3 is TGTGCCAGCAGCAAGGACCACCGTCCTGGGGACCAGCACTTC. The complete variable domain, with remaining parts taken from reference TRBV7-9 and TRBJ2-7, reads DTGVSQNPRHKITKRGQNVTFRCDPISEHNRLYWYRQTLGQGPEFLTYFQNEAQLEKSRLLSDRFSAERPKGSFSTLEIQRTEQGDSAMYLCASSKDHRPGDQHFGPGTRLTVT.

This clonotype was counted ten times or more. This sequence joins TRBV5-1 and TRBJ1-2, with D possibly matching TRBD1 (6 bases). Germline V CDR1 and CDR2: SGHRS, YFSETQ. This CDR3 has 15 residues. Trimming shortened V by 0 bases and J by 2 bases, and 11 bases separated the two germline ends. This CDR3 is CASSLAEGQNYGYTF. The CDR3, as DNA: TGCGCCAGCAGCTTGGCCGAAGGACAGAACTATGGCTACACCTTC.

By sample share, this clonotype is medium-sized (0.01 to 0.1%). The chain carries TRBV12-3 or TRBV12-4 and TRBJ1-5, with TRBD1 as a possible D gene (5 bases). The CDR3 runs 14 residues. Trimming pared 3 bases from V and 4 bases from J, leaving 10 bases between. CDR3 DNA sequence: TGTGCCAGCAGTTTCGTAGGGACTAATCAGCCCCAGCATTTT. This encodes CASSFVGTNQPQHF.

Sample share makes this clonotype medium-sized. The V gene is TRBV29-1, the J gene TRBJ1-2; D gene unclear. The CDR3 length is 12 residues. CDR1 is SQVTM, CDR2 ANQGSEA, per germline. Trimming took 2 bases from V and 4 from J, leaving 8 bases between them. The CDR3 DNA reads TGCAGCGTTGAATCGCTTTCCTATGGCTACACCTTC. It encodes CSVESLSYGYTF.

A note on this clonotype: At one of its ends the junction is not consistent with the germline gene, which may arise from a read error. J is TRBJ1-2 and V is TRBV29-1; TRBD1 matches 7 bases. This CDR3 has 11 amino acids. CDR1 is SQVTM and CDR2 is ANQGSEA in the germline V gene. CDR3 loop: CRVNRGGGYKF. The CDR3, as DNA: TGCCGCGTTAACAGGGGCGGTGGCTACAAATTC.

The table lists this clonotype with many counts. The rearrangement links TRBV12-3 or TRBV12-4 to TRBJ1-2; no clear D. Trimming removed 6 bases from V and 4 bases from J, with 12 bases in between. The CDR3 spans 13 residues. The DNA for the CDR3 is TGTGCCAGCAGACTGGCGGGGAGCTATGGCTACACCTTC. This encodes CASRLAGSYGYTF.

The chain employs TRBV5-1 and TRBJ2-2; D remains unclear. V lost 4 bases, J lost 0 bases, and 7 bases lay in between. The CDR3 totals 14 residues. Germline lookup yields CDR1 SGHRS and CDR2 YFSETQ. CDR3 sequence reads: CASSVGSNTGELFF. Here the CDR3 DNA reads TGCGCCAGCAGCGTCGGGTCGAACACCGGGGAGCTGTTTTTT.

This clonotype was detected ten times or more. This chain uses TRBV4-3 with TRBJ2-6; D is tentatively TRBD1 or TRBD2 (5 bases each). V dropped 0 bases and J dropped 4 bases, with 10 bases sitting between them. Germline loops: CDR1 LGHNA, CDR2 YSLEER. This CDR3 region has 16 residues. The CDR3 sequence: CASSQDRGTGANVLTF. For the CDR3, the DNA is TGCGCCAGCAGCCAAGATCGAGGGACCGGGGCCAACGTCCTGACTTTC.

This clonotype showed up many times. The V and J genes are TRBV18 and TRBJ1-5; maybe TRBD1 (5 bases). This CDR3 has 16 residues. Deletions cut 0 bases from V and 5 bases from J, with 14 bases between. From germline, CDR1 is KGHSH and CDR2 LQKENI. DNA for the CDR3: TGTGCCAGCTCACCACCAGGGGCCGGAGGCGATCAGCCCCAGCATTTT. Its translation is CASSPPGAGGDQPQHF.

Ten or more counts support this clonotype. With a much larger clone just one base away, this may be a read error. The chain combines TRBV18 with TRBJ1-1; D gene uncertain. V was shortened by 3 bases and J by 4 bases, with 15 bases between the two germline ends. The germline V gene has CDR1 KGHSH and CDR2 LQKENI. The CDR3 spans 15 residues. The CDR3 region is CASSPNLDASTEAFF. CDR3 nucleotide sequence: TGTGCCAGCTCACCGAACTTGGATGCGAGCACTGAAGCTTTCTTT.

This clonotype was seen at least ten times. The chain has TRBV19 and TRBJ1-3, with TRBD1 matching 9 bases. Germline values: CDR1 LNHDA, CDR2 SQIVND (reference sequence). With 5 bases clipped from V and 0 bases from J, the junction kept 11 bases outside the gene matches. The CDR3 is 18 residues long. The CDR3 nucleotides are TGTGCCAGTAGTCTTGGACAGGGGCCCGTTCCCTCTGGAAACACCATATATTTT. Translation gives CASSLGQGPVPSGNTIYF.

This clonotype qualifies as medium-sized (0.01 to 0.1%). This rearrangement joins TRBV25-1 to TRBJ1-2; D is ambiguous. CDR1 MGHDK and CDR2 SYGVNS come from the germline V gene. The CDR3 covers 15 residues. Trimming removed 2 bases from V and 2 bases from J, with 12 bases in between. DNA for the CDR3: TGTGCCAGCAGTGAAGGCGGAGTCAGAAACTATGGCTACACCTTC. This codes for CASSEGGVRNYGYTF.

This clonotype showed up many times. V usage is TRBV19 and J usage is TRBJ2-1; TRBD2 matches at 7 bases. With 3 bases clipped from V and 2 bases from J, the junction kept 4 bases outside the gene matches. This CDR3 contains 15 residues. Germline V lookup: CDR1 LNHDA, CDR2 SQIVND (reference sequence). The CDR3, as DNA: TGTGCCAGTAGTATCCAACGGGGGGCCTACAATGAGCAGTTCTTC. It codes for CASSIQRGAYNEQFF.

This clonotype is categorized as medium-sized. Compared with germline, one end of the junction differs, possibly owing to a read error. V and J are TRBV29-1 and TRBJ1-5; TRBD1 might be the D (5 bases). Germline lookup yields CDR1 SQVTM and CDR2 ANQGSEA. This CDR3 is built from 13 residues. CDR3 residues: CSVKETGNQPQHF. CDR3 nucleotides: TGCAGCGTTAAAGAGACAGGCAATCAGCCCCAGCATTTT.

The rearrangement uses TRBV5-4 and TRBJ2-1; D is unresolved. This CDR3 has 15 residues. The V and J ends lost 2 bases and 2 bases respectively, with 11 bases between them. Germline V gene lookup returns CDR1 SGHNT and CDR2 YYREEE (reference sequence). CDR3 sequence reads: CASSLRVNTYNEQFF. CDR3 in DNA: TGTGCCAGCAGCTTAAGGGTTAACACCTACAATGAGCAGTTCTTC.

This clonotype appeared many times. The chain is built from TRBV5-4 and TRBJ2-1; D is possibly TRBD1 (5 bases). CDR3 length: 16 amino acids. CDR1 and CDR2 (germline): SGHNT, YYREEE (reference sequence). V gave up 2 bases and J gave up 0 bases, with 12 bases separating them. Here the CDR3 DNA reads TGTGCCAGCAGCTTCCGCAGGGCCAGCTCCTACAATGAGCAGTTCTTC. Protein: CASSFRRASSYNEQFF.

Concerning this clonotype: As the CDR3 is not closed by the conserved phenylalanine or tryptophan, this likely results from a read error. Because the CDR3's place on the DNA is in doubt, the DNA is left out and the CDR3 is given as listed by TCRdb. The chain couples TRBV5-4 to TRBJ1-1. Per germline, CDR1 SGHNT and CDR2 YYREEE (reference sequence). 14 amino acids form the CDR3, both terminal residues included. The CDR3 protein is CASSLDLVDTESFL.

By sample fraction, this clonotype is medium-sized. This chain connects TRBV7-9 to TRBJ1-1; D unclear. V was pared by 1 base and J by 1 base, with 7 bases between. CDR1 and CDR2 (germline): SEHNR, FQNEAQ (reference sequence). The CDR3 loop spans 14 amino acids. The CDR3, as DNA: TGTGCCAGCAGCTTAGGGGCCGGGAACACTGAAGCTTTCTTT. It codes for CASSLGAGNTEAFF.

This clonotype is medium-sized (0.01 to 0.1%). The J gene is TRBJ1-1, the V gene TRBV7-2; 7 positions agree with TRBD1. Germline-derived CDR1 and CDR2 are SGHTA and FQGNSA. V trimming: 1 base; J trimming: 1 base; junction bases outside the gene matches: 6. The length of the CDR3 is 16 residues. The CDR3 loop is CASSLVHRGSNTEAFF. Written as DNA, the CDR3 is TGTGCCAGCAGCTTAGTCCACAGGGGTTCGAACACTGAAGCTTTCTTT. Combining the CDR3 with reference TRBV7-2 and TRBJ1-1 gives the whole variable domain GAGVSQSPSNKVTEKGKDVELRCDPISGHTALYWYRQSLGQGLEFLIYFQGNSAPDKSGLPSDRFSAERTGGSVSTLTIQRTQQEDSAVYLCASSLVHRGSNTEAFFGQGTRLTVV.